This is a list of T cell receptor beta chains from one sample in a study of quantifying T cell responses using KT2 cells. One entry per CDR3 protein results from TCRdb running MiXCR on the UMI-ligation and nested PCR reads. The sample has just under 50,000 distinct CDR3 sequences; 11% are singletons. Sequencing used PBMCs spiked with cells of the T cell clone KT2. Receptors originate from a human donor. Both conserved end residues are part of each CDR3. A D gene is named only where the DNA matches it firmly. Some rows have no size entry. The others give once, few or many, or a class for an expanded clone.

clone_size: few; v_call: TRBV5-1; d_call: TRBD1; j_call: TRBJ2-7; cdr3_aa: CASSLVGGASEQYF; cdr3_nt: TGCGCCAGCAGCTTGGTAGGGGGCGCGTCCGAGCAGTACTTC
clone_size: few; v_call: TRBV4-3; d_call: -; j_call: TRBJ2-7; cdr3_aa: CASSQETAYEQYF; cdr3_nt: TGCGCCAGCAGCCAAGAGACCGCTTACGAGCAGTACTTC
clone_size: many; v_call: TRBV20-1; d_call: -; j_call: TRBJ1-3; cdr3_aa: CSAPVRGMGNTIYF; cdr3_nt: TGCAGTGCTCCGGTCCGGGGGATGGGAAACACCATATATTTT
clone_size: -; v_call: TRBV2; d_call: TRBD2; j_call: TRBJ2-1; cdr3_aa: CASSEMGLAYNEQFF; cdr3_nt: TGTGCCAGCAGTGAAATGGGACTAGCATACAATGAGCAGTTCTTC
clone_size: few; v_call: TRBV7-2; d_call: -; j_call: TRBJ2-5; cdr3_aa: CASSTTKGETQYF; cdr3_nt: TGTGCCAGCAGCACAACTAAGGGAGAGACCCAGTACTTC
clone_size: -; v_call: TRBV14; d_call: -; j_call: TRBJ2-2; cdr3_aa: CASSQDHWFGGELFF; cdr3_nt: TGTGCCAGCAGCCAAGATCATTGGTTTGGCGGGGAGCTGTTTTTT
clone_size: few; v_call: TRBV10-3; d_call: -; j_call: TRBJ2-3; cdr3_aa: CAISESGPPDTQYF; cdr3_nt: TGTGCCATCAGTGAGTCTGGGCCCCCCGATACGCAGTATTTT
clone_size: few; v_call: TRBV11-2; d_call: -; j_call: TRBJ2-3; cdr3_aa: CASSLRRLGIADTQYF; cdr3_nt: TGTGCCAGCAGCTTAAGGAGACTAGGGATCGCCGATACGCAGTATTTT
clone_size: -; v_call: TRBV30; d_call: TRBD1; j_call: TRBJ1-2; cdr3_aa: CAWSTGAYGYTF; cdr3_nt: TGTGCCTGGAGTACAGGGGCCTATGGCTACACCTTC
clone_size: -; v_call: TRBV28; d_call: -; j_call: TRBJ2-7; cdr3_aa: CASVSGSSLYEQYF; cdr3_nt: TGTGCCAGCGTTTCCGGCAGCTCCCTCTACGAGCAGTACTTC
clone_size: many; v_call: TRBV7-2; d_call: -; j_call: TRBJ2-3; cdr3_aa: CASSPQTRDTQYF; cdr3_nt: TGTGCCAGCAGCCCACAAACTAGGGATACGCAGTATTTT
clone_size: many; v_call: TRBV11-2; d_call: -; j_call: TRBJ2-3; cdr3_aa: CASSLLRVRADTQYF; cdr3_nt: TGTGCCAGCAGCTTACTTCGAGTTCGAGCTGATACGCAGTATTTT
clone_size: few; v_call: TRBV2; d_call: -; j_call: TRBJ1-5; cdr3_aa: CASRIIEGRGSNQPQHF; cdr3_nt: TGTGCCAGCAGAATAATCGAGGGGCGAGGTAGCAATCAGCCCCAGCATTTT
clone_size: -; v_call: TRBV5-1; d_call: TRBD1; j_call: TRBJ2-7; cdr3_aa: CASSLEGDRGLDEQYF; cdr3_nt: TGCGCCAGCAGCTTGGAAGGGGACAGGGGGCTCGACGAGCAGTACTTC
clone_size: -; v_call: TRBV6-6; d_call: -; j_call: TRBJ2-5; cdr3_aa: CASNYEGGETQYF; cdr3_nt: TGTGCCAGCAACTACGAGGGAGGAGAGACCCAGTACTTC
clone_size: -; v_call: TRBV20-1; d_call: -; j_call: TRBJ1-1; cdr3_aa: CSAAHLGTEAFF; cdr3_nt: TGCAGTGCAGCGCACCTGGGCACTGAAGCTTTCTTT
clone_size: many; v_call: TRBV19; d_call: TRBD1; j_call: TRBJ2-3; cdr3_aa: CASSIRDSTTDTQYF; cdr3_nt: TGTGCCAGTAGTATAAGGGACAGTACCACAGATACGCAGTATTTT
clone_size: many; v_call: TRBV27; d_call: -; j_call: TRBJ1-1; cdr3_aa: CASSLWMGAGLDTEAFF; cdr3_nt: TGTGCCAGCAGTTTATGGATGGGGGCAGGGCTCGACACTGAAGCTTTCTTT
clone_size: few; v_call: TRBV24-1; d_call: -; j_call: TRBJ2-3; cdr3_aa: CATSFGRWSTDTQYF; cdr3_nt: TGTGCCACCAGTTTCGGAAGGTGGAGCACAGATACGCAGTATTTT
clone_size: -; v_call: TRBV6-2/TRBV6-3; d_call: -; j_call: TRBJ1-1; cdr3_aa: CASAAHGAVEAFF; cdr3_nt: TGTGCCAGCGCAGCCCATGGAGCGGTTGAAGCTTTCTTT
clone_size: few; v_call: TRBV10-2; d_call: -; j_call: TRBJ2-6; cdr3_aa: CAIQRGDNSGANVLTF; cdr3_nt: TGCGCCATCCAAAGGGGAGACAACTCTGGGGCCAACGTCCTGACTTTC
clone_size: few; v_call: TRBV20-1; d_call: -; j_call: TRBJ2-7; cdr3_aa: CSASEGSLYEQYF; cdr3_nt: TGCAGTGCTAGTGAGGGTTCCCTCTACGAGCAGTACTTC
clone_size: few; v_call: TRBV11-3; d_call: -; j_call: TRBJ1-6; cdr3_aa: CASSHHRATPLHF; cdr3_nt: TGTGCCAGCAGCCATCACAGGGCTACACCCCTCCACTTT
clone_size: once; v_call: TRBV2; d_call: -; j_call: TRBJ2-3; cdr3_aa: CASRATASSTDTQYF; cdr3_nt: TGTGCCAGCAGAGCGACAGCATCTAGCACAGATACGCAGTATTTT
clone_size: -; v_call: TRBV13; d_call: -; j_call: TRBJ2-1; cdr3_aa: CASSWGESSSYNEQFF; cdr3_nt: TGTGCCAGCAGCTGGGGAGAATCGAGCTCCTACAATGAGCAGTTCTTC
clone_size: many; v_call: TRBV24-1; d_call: -; j_call: TRBJ2-2; cdr3_aa: CATSDLSDTGLQTGELFF; cdr3_nt: TGTGCCACCAGTGATTTGTCTGACACGGGGTTACAAACCGGGGAGCTGTTTTTT
clone_size: -; v_call: TRBV27; d_call: -; j_call: TRBJ2-1; cdr3_aa: CASSLGQPDYNEQFF; cdr3_nt: TGTGCCAGCAGTTTAGGACAGCCGGACTACAATGAGCAGTTCTTC
clone_size: -; v_call: TRBV4-2; d_call: TRBD1; j_call: TRBJ1-5; cdr3_aa: CASSQDLDRDQPQHF; cdr3_nt: TGTGCCAGCAGCCAGGATCTAGACAGGGATCAGCCCCAGCATTTT
clone_size: many; v_call: TRBV6-4; d_call: TRBD2; j_call: TRBJ2-3; cdr3_aa: CASSDSSGADTQYF; cdr3_nt: TGTGCCAGCAGTGACTCTAGCGGGGCAGATACGCAGTATTTT
clone_size: many; v_call: TRBV7-8; d_call: -; j_call: TRBJ2-7; cdr3_aa: CASSSGHQIRDEQYF; cdr3_nt: TGTGCCAGCAGCTCGGGACACCAAATACGGGATGAGCAGTACTTC
clone_size: few; v_call: TRBV2; d_call: -; j_call: TRBJ2-7; cdr3_aa: CASSEAAYEQYF; cdr3_nt: TGTGCCAGCAGTGAAGCCGCCTACGAGCAGTACTTC
clone_size: few; v_call: TRBV12-3/TRBV12-4; d_call: TRBD1; j_call: TRBJ2-2; cdr3_aa: CASSPTGVTNTGELFF; cdr3_nt: TGTGCCAGCAGCCCAACAGGGGTTACGAACACCGGGGAGCTGTTTTTT
clone_size: many; v_call: TRBV20-1; d_call: -; j_call: TRBJ2-7; cdr3_aa: CSARATSYEQYF; cdr3_nt: TGCAGTGCTAGAGCGACAAGCTACGAGCAGTACTTC
clone_size: many; v_call: TRBV27; d_call: -; j_call: TRBJ2-1; cdr3_aa: CASSQYNEQFF; cdr3_nt: TGTGCCAGCAGTCAGTACAATGAGCAGTTCTTC
clone_size: few; v_call: TRBV6-2/TRBV6-3; d_call: -; j_call: TRBJ1-5; cdr3_aa: CASSHGAQGYSNQPQHF; cdr3_nt: TGTGCCAGCAGTCACGGTGCACAGGGTTATAGCAATCAGCCCCAGCATTTT
clone_size: medium-sized; v_call: TRBV11-3; d_call: -; j_call: TRBJ2-2; cdr3_aa: CASSGYRENTGELFF; cdr3_nt: TGTGCCAGCAGCGGATACAGGGAGAACACCGGGGAGCTGTTTTTT
clone_size: few; v_call: TRBV30; d_call: -; j_call: TRBJ2-3; cdr3_aa: CAWSRGSDTQYF; cdr3_nt: TGTGCCTGGAGTCGCGGGTCGGATACGCAGTATTTT
clone_size: -; v_call: TRBV4-3; d_call: -; j_call: TRBJ2-7; cdr3_aa: CASSQDGRQGNYEQYF; cdr3_nt: TGCGCCAGCAGCCAAGATGGGCGGCAGGGGAACTACGAGCAGTACTTC
clone_size: -; v_call: TRBV12-5; d_call: TRBD2; j_call: TRBJ2-5; cdr3_aa: CASGLAGQETQYF; cdr3_nt: TGTGCTAGTGGTTTAGCGGGACAAGAGACCCAGTACTTC
clone_size: few; v_call: TRBV3-1; d_call: -; j_call: TRBJ2-3; cdr3_aa: CASSQVATYTQYF; cdr3_nt: TGTGCCAGCAGCCAAGTGGCGACATATACGCAGTATTTT
clone_size: many; v_call: TRBV29-1; d_call: -; j_call: TRBJ2-5; cdr3_aa: CSVHGRNQETQYF; cdr3_nt: TGCAGCGTTCATGGACGGAACCAAGAGACCCAGTACTTC
clone_size: few; v_call: TRBV6-2/TRBV6-3; d_call: -; j_call: TRBJ1-1; cdr3_aa: CASSYQRGTPNTEAFF; cdr3_nt: TGTGCCAGCAGTTACCAACGTGGGACACCGAACACTGAAGCTTTCTTT
clone_size: -; v_call: TRBV6-5; d_call: -; j_call: TRBJ1-1; cdr3_aa: CASATGPPGTEAFF; cdr3_nt: TGTGCCAGCGCCACGGGACCGCCGGGCACTGAAGCTTTCTTT
clone_size: -; v_call: TRBV9; d_call: TRBD2; j_call: TRBJ2-3; cdr3_aa: CASSVGTSGYYTQYF; cdr3_nt: TGTGCCAGCAGCGTGGGGACTAGCGGATACTATACGCAGTATTTT
clone_size: few; v_call: TRBV7-8; d_call: TRBD1; j_call: TRBJ2-5; cdr3_aa: CASSSRQGSAKTQYF; cdr3_nt: TGTGCCAGCAGCTCCCGACAGGGTTCCGCAAAGACCCAGTACTTC